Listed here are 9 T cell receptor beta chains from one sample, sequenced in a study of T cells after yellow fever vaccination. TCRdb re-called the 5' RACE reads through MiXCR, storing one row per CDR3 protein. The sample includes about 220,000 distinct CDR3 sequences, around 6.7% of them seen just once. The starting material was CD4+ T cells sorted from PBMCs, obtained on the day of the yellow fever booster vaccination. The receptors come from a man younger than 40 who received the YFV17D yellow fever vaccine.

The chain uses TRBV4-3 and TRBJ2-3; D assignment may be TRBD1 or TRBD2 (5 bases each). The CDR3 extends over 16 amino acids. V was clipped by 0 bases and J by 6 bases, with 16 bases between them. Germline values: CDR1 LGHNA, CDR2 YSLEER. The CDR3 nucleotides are TGCGCCAGCAGCCAAGATCGGTGGGGGACGGGGGATACGCAGTATTTT. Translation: CASSQDRWGTGDTQYF.

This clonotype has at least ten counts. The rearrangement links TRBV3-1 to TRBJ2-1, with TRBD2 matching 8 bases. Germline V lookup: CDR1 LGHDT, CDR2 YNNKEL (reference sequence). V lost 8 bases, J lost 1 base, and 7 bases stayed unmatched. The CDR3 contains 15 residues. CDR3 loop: CASRLTSGSYNEQFF. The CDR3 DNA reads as TGTGCCAGCCGACTAACTAGCGGATCCTACAATGAGCAGTTCTTC.

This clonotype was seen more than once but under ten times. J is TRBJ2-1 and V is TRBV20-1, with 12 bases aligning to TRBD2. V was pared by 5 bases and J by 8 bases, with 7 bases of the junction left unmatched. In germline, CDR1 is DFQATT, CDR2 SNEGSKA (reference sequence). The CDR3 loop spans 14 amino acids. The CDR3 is CSAPLTSGSYEQFF. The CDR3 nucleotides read TGCAGTGCTCCCTTGACTAGCGGGAGTTATGAGCAGTTCTTC.

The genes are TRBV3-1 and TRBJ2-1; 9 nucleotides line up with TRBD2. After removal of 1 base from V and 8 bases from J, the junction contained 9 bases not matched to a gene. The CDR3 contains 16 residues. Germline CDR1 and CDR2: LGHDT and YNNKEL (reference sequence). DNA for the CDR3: TGTGCCAGCAGCCAAGTTGGGAGCGGGAGGTCCCATGAGCAGTTCTTC. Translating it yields CASSQVGSGRSHEQFF.

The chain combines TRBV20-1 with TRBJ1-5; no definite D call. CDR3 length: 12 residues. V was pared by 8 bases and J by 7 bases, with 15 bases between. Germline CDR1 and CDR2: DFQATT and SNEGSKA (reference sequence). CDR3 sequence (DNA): TGCAGTTCGAAAAAAGTCACCCAGCCCCAGCATTTT. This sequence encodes CSSKKVTQPQHF.

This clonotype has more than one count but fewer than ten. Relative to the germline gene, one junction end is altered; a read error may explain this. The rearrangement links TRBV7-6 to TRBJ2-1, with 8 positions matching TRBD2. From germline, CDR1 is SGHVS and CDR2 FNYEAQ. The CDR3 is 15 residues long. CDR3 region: CASSSGRSGSGPQIF. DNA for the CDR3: TGTGCCAGCAGCTCGGGAAGGAGCGGGAGTGGGCCCCAGATCTTC.

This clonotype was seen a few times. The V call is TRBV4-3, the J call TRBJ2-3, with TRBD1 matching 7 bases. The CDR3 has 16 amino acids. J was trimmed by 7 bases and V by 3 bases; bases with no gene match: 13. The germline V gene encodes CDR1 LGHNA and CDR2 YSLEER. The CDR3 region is CASSQIDRAAVNTQYF. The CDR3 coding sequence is TGCGCCAGCAGCCAGATCGACAGGGCTGCGGTAAATACGCAGTATTTT.

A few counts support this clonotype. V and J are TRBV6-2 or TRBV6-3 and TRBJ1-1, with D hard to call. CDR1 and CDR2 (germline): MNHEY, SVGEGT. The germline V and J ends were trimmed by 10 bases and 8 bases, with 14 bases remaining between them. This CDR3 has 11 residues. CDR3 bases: TGTGCCACACTAGGATTCGTGGAAGCTTTCTTT. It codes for CATLGFVEAFF.

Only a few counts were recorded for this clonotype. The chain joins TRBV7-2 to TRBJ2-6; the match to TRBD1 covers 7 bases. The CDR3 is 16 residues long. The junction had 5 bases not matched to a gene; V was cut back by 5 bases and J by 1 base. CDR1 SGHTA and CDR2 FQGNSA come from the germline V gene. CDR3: CASSKDRVSGANVLTF. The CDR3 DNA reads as TGTGCCAGCAGCAAAGACAGGGTTTCTGGGGCCAACGTCCTGACTTTC.